Each of the 22 T cell receptor beta chains below was sequenced from the same sample in a study of regulatory T cells in long-lasting Graves disease. The time point was: persistent/refractory GD, antithyroid drugs over 5 years with positive TRAb. The TCR library was made from RNA that had been extracted from PBMCs in TRIzol. For TCR beta, libraries came from iRepertoire HTBI primers and Arm-PCR of CDR3 regions. TCRdb reprocessed the multiplex PCR reads via MiXCR and lists one record per CDR3 protein. The sample carries approximately 690,000 distinct CDR3 sequences, around 32% recorded once. The sample consisted of peripheral blood mononuclear cells (PBMCs), taken when the disease was refractory, from a patient treated with antithyroid drugs. These receptors were taken from a female donor with Graves disease.

This clonotype was observed at least ten times. The chain couples TRBV28 to TRBJ1-1; 10 bases fit TRBD1. V was pared by 5 bases and J by 0 bases, with 6 bases of the junction left unmatched. Germline CDR1 is MDHEN and CDR2 is SYDVKM. This CDR3 spans 16 amino acids. CDR3 in DNA: TGTGCCAGCAGTCATCCCGGGACAGGGGTGAACACTGAAGCTTTCTTT. Its translation: CASSHPGTGVNTEAFF.

This clonotype was seen a handful of times. The chain has TRBV30 and TRBJ1-1; D is undetermined. The ends were cut back, 2 bases at V and 0 bases at J, with 7 bases in the middle. The CDR3 loop spans 13 amino acids. Germline V gives CDR1 GTSNPN, CDR2 SVGIG (reference sequence). The CDR3 is CAWSSGVNTEAFF. The CDR3 DNA reads as TGTGCCTGGAGTTCCGGGGTGAACACTGAAGCTTTCTTT.

The V gene is TRBV13, the J gene TRBJ1-5; D perhaps matches TRBD1 (6 bases). CDR1 and CDR2 (germline): PRHDT, FYEKMQ (reference sequence). V was pared by 5 bases and J by 0 bases, with 20 bases between. The CDR3 is 18 residues long. CDR3 loop: CASSPDLQGPYSNQPQHF. CDR3 in DNA: TGTGCCAGCAGCCCAGACTTACAGGGCCCCTATAGCAATCAGCCCCAGCATTTT.

This clonotype has just a few counts. The J gene is TRBJ1-5, the V gene TRBV12-3 or TRBV12-4; D gene ambiguous. This CDR3 comprises 14 residues. Trimming removed 0 bases at V and 7 bases at J, with 10 bases between. The CDR3 loop is CASSLARVGQPQHF. The CDR3, as DNA: TGTGCCAGCAGTTTAGCGCGGGTGGGACAGCCCCAGCATTTT.

The sample holds a few counts of this clonotype. The V gene is TRBV7-2, the J gene TRBJ2-1; 12 bases agree with TRBD2. The junction had 15 bases not matched to a gene; V was cut back by 9 bases and J by 9 bases. The CDR3 length is 16 residues. Germline lookup yields CDR1 SGHTA and CDR2 FQGNSA. CDR3 coding DNA: TGTGCCAGTCGTCTAGCGGGAGGGCCGATTCTTGTTGAGCAGTTCTTC. Translated, it gives CASRLAGGPILVEQFF.

The sample holds many counts of this clonotype. This sequence joins TRBV11-2 and TRBJ1-2; D might be TRBD1 (5 bases). The germline V gene has CDR1 SGHAT and CDR2 FQNNGV. The CDR3 sequence is 15 residues long. Trimming removed 3 bases from V and 2 bases from J, with 13 bases in between. The CDR3 reads CASSFGAGTNYGYTF. The CDR3 DNA reads as TGTGCCAGCAGCTTCGGGGCGGGTACCAACTATGGCTACACCTTC.

The V gene is TRBV24-1, the J gene TRBJ2-1, with 7 bases matching TRBD2. V lost 5 bases and J lost 0; bases outside the gene matches: 3. Germline V gene lookup returns CDR1 KGHDR and CDR2 SFDVKD. The CDR3 is 15 amino acids. The CDR3 reads CATSASGASYNEQFF. CDR3 DNA: TGTGCCACCAGTGCCAGCGGGGCCTCCTACAATGAGCAGTTCTTC.

The table lists this clonotype with a few counts. The chain employs TRBV20-1 and TRBJ1-1; D is unclear. In germline, CDR1 is DFQATT, CDR2 SNEGSKA (reference sequence). This CDR3 has 13 residues. The V gene lost 4 bases and the J gene lost 4 bases, with 13 bases spanning the gap. The DNA for the CDR3 is TGCAGTGCTACCCCCGGACCCCTCACTGAAGCTTTCTTT. Amino acids: CSATPGPLTEAFF.

This clonotype was seen many times. The CDR3 reads CASSLGGVYEQYF. CDR3 nucleotides: TGCGCCAGTTCTCTCGGTGGTGTTTACGAGCAGTACTTC. The chain is built from TRBV5-1 and TRBJ2-7, with no clear D. Germline-derived CDR1 and CDR2 are SGHRS and YFSETQ. This CDR3 comprises 13 residues. V was clipped by 8 bases and J by 4 bases, with 16 bases between them.

This clonotype came up a few times. The chain uses TRBV28 and TRBJ2-1; TRBD2 might be the D (6 bases). V shed 6 bases and J shed 3 bases, with 21 bases lying between them. This CDR3 has 17 amino acids. CDR1 and CDR2 from the germline V gene are MDHEN and SYDVKM. The CDR3 loop is CASSPLGSGLSYNEQFF. DNA for the CDR3: TGTGCCAGCAGCCCCCTGGGTAGCGGCCTTAGCTACAATGAGCAGTTCTTC.

This clonotype was counted a few times. The rearrangement links TRBV6-1 to TRBJ2-7; 9 bases line up with TRBD1. This CDR3 has 16 residues. CDR1 is MNHNS and CDR2 is SASEGT in the germline V gene. The ends lost 6 bases at V and 5 bases at J; junction bases unmatched: 14. CDR3 sequence reads: CASRTKQGAGYNEQYF. Here the CDR3 DNA reads TGTGCCAGCAGAACGAAACAGGGGGCCGGGTACAACGAGCAGTACTTC.

The chain links TRBV27 to TRBJ2-7; D is undetermined. V lost 2 bases and J lost 9, with 14 bases in between. Per germline, CDR1 MNHEY and CDR2 SMNVEV (reference sequence). The CDR3 spans 13 residues. As DNA, the CDR3 is TGTGCCAGCAGTTTAAGGCCCGACAATGGGCAGTACTTC. Translation: CASSLRPDNGQYF.

This clonotype was observed many times. The CDR3 DNA sequence: TGTGCCAGCAGTGAAAGACAGGGCCGAGGGCCACTTAGCAATCAGCCCCAGCATTTT. This encodes CASSERQGRGPLSNQPQHF. The chain has TRBV6-1 and TRBJ1-5; 7 bases agree with TRBD1. Germline V gene lookup returns CDR1 MNHNS and CDR2 SASEGT. The CDR3 consists of 19 residues. Trimming took 2 bases from V and 0 from J; bases not matched to a gene: 13.

The rearrangement uses TRBV15 and TRBJ1-2; TRBD1 matches at 10 bases. Trimming took 7 bases from V and 4 from J; bases not matched to a gene: 9. The germline gives CDR1 LNHNV, CDR2 YYDKDF (reference sequence). The CDR3 loop spans 15 amino acids. The DNA for the CDR3 is TGTGCCACCATTTCAGGGGGACAGGGGTCCTATGGCTACACCTTC. Encoded protein: CATISGGQGSYGYTF.

The chain recombines TRBV3-1 with TRBJ1-4, with D tentatively TRBD1 (6 bases). The ends were cut back, 2 bases at V and 0 bases at J, with 10 bases in the middle. Germline CDR1 reads LGHDT; CDR2 reads YNNKEL (reference sequence). The CDR3 length is 16 residues. CDR3 residues: CASSQPTGATNEKLFF. In DNA form, the CDR3 reads TGTGCCAGCAGCCAACCGACAGGAGCAACTAATGAAAAACTGTTTTTT.

This clonotype occurred a few times. One junction end does not reproduce the germline sequence, and a read error may be involved. The chain couples TRBV5-1 to TRBJ1-1; unclear D gene. The CDR3 sequence is 13 residues long. Looked up from germline, CDR1 is SGHRS and CDR2 is YFSETQ. The CDR3 coding sequence is TGTGCCAGCAGCTTGCCCCCGAACACTGAAGCTTTCTTT. Protein sequence: CASSLPPNTEAFF.

This chain uses TRBV10-3 with TRBJ2-5; 9 nucleotides line up with TRBD1. Germline loops: CDR1 ENHRY, CDR2 SYGVKD. This CDR3 has 15 residues. J gave up 1 base and V 4 bases, and 4 bases lay outside the gene matches. Here the CDR3 reads CAISALQGAQETQYF. The DNA of the CDR3 is TGTGCCATCAGTGCTTTACAGGGGGCCCAAGAGACCCAGTACTTC.

To note about this clonotype: A single base separates this from a much larger clone, so it may be a read error. This chain uses TRBV6-1 with TRBJ2-5, with a weak D call TRBD2 (6 bases). The V end lost 6 bases, the J end lost 9 bases, and 23 bases lay between the germline ends. The germline gives CDR1 MNHNS, CDR2 SASEGT. The CDR3 runs 15 residues. The CDR3 protein is CASRLVVNLREAQYF. The CDR3 region has the DNA TGTGCCAGCAGGCTCGTAGTGAACCTAAGGGAGGCCCAGTACTTC.

The CDR3, as DNA: TGCGCCAGCAGCGACGGACGGAAGATAGCCAAAAACATTCAGTACTTC. Protein sequence: CASSDGRKIAKNIQYF. This chain links TRBV5-1 with TRBJ2-4, with D unresolved. Trimming pared 4 bases from V and 0 bases from J, leaving 14 bases between. The CDR3 consists of 16 residues. The V gene's germline CDR1 is SGHRS and CDR2 YFSETQ.

The chain combines TRBV2 with TRBJ2-3; 10 bases match TRBD2. Trimming removed 5 bases from V and 6 bases from J; junction bases left unmatched: 5. Germline CDR1 is SNHLY and CDR2 is FYNNEI. The CDR3 runs to 14 residues. The CDR3, as DNA: TGTGCCAGCAGTAGCGGGAGGGCCGGGGATACGCAGTATTTT. Its translation is CASSSGRAGDTQYF.

This clonotype occurred many times. The rearrangement uses TRBV28 and TRBJ1-1; D not resolved. Germline CDR1 is MDHEN and CDR2 is SYDVKM. The length of the CDR3 is 14 residues. V gave up 4 bases and J gave up 1 base, with 10 bases separating them. The CDR3 DNA follows: TGTGCCAGCAGTTCCCTAGGAAGGAACACTGAAGCTTTCTTT. Amino acids: CASSSLGRNTEAFF.

The V gene is TRBV13, the J gene TRBJ1-1; 7 nucleotides line up with TRBD1. Germline V gene lookup returns CDR1 PRHDT and CDR2 FYEKMQ (reference sequence). The ends lost 3 bases at V and 4 bases at J; junction bases unmatched: 5. The CDR3 loop spans 14 amino acids. For the CDR3, the DNA is TGTGCCAGCAGCTTCGAGACAGGGTTCACTGAAGCTTTCTTT. It encodes CASSFETGFTEAFF.